This is a list of T cell receptor beta chains from one sample in a study of cytomegalovirus exposure and HLA in healthy donors. Some clones are missing from TCRdb's copy, which holds only in-frame ones; the method was immunoSEQ multiplex PCR. The data show about 160,000 clones, with roughly 73% seen just once and under 1.5% held by the top ten. The sample comprised PBMCs. All receptors derive from a woman aged 30 to 39 in good health and CMV-seronegative. The CDR3 runs from the conserved cysteine through the conserved F or W. D genes are given only for firm matches. Rows give clone size only sometimes, using once, few, many, or a class for an expanded clone.

len: 15
v_gene: TRBV18
abundance: few
d_gene: TRBD2
j_gene: TRBJ2-1
CDR3nt: TGTGCCAGCTCACCCCGGACTAGCGAGGACAATGAGCAGTTCTTC
CDR3aa: CASSPRTSEDNEQFF

len: 13
v_gene: TRBV2
abundance: .
d_gene: .
j_gene: TRBJ2-7
CDR3nt: TGTGCCAGCAGTGAAGCGCTGTGGGGGGAGCAGTGCTTC
CDR3aa: CASSEALWGEQCF

len: 18
v_gene: TRBV27
abundance: .
d_gene: TRBD1
j_gene: TRBJ1-5
CDR3nt: TGTGCCAGCAGTTTATTCGTAACCACGACAGGGGAGGATCAGCCCCAGCATTTT
CDR3aa: CASSLFVTTTGEDQPQHF

len: 13
v_gene: TRBV6-5
abundance: .
d_gene: .
j_gene: TRBJ1-2
CDR3nt: TGTGCCAGCAAAAGAGCGGTTACGGTTGGCTACACCTTC
CDR3aa: CASKRAVTVGYTF

len: 15
v_gene: TRBV15
abundance: .
d_gene: .
j_gene: TRBJ1-5
CDR3nt: TGTGCCACCAGCAGAGAGGGGACACCAAATCAGCCCCAGCATTTT
CDR3aa: CATSREGTPNQPQHF

len: 14
v_gene: TRBV29-1
abundance: .
d_gene: .
j_gene: TRBJ1-2
CDR3nt: TGCAGCGTTTTCGGGGACACCTCGTTCCATGGCTACACCTTC
CDR3aa: CSVFGDTSFHGYTF

len: 21
v_gene: TRBV6-1
abundance: .
d_gene: TRBD1
j_gene: TRBJ1-3
CDR3nt: TGTGCCAGCAGTGAAGTGAGAGGACAGGGGATAGTAAAGGGGTCTGGAAACACCATATATTTT
CDR3aa: CASSEVRGQGIVKGSGNTIYF

len: 13
v_gene: TRBV5-1
abundance: .
d_gene: TRBD1
j_gene: TRBJ1-2
CDR3nt: TGCGCCAGCAGCCGGGGGACAGGCAATGGCTACACCTTC
CDR3aa: CASSRGTGNGYTF

len: 14
v_gene: TRBV5-1
abundance: .
d_gene: .
j_gene: TRBJ2-3
CDR3nt: TGCGCCAGCAGCCCGTCCGGGAGCACAGATACGCAGTATTTT
CDR3aa: CASSPSGSTDTQYF

len: 16
v_gene: TRBV18
abundance: .
d_gene: .
j_gene: TRBJ2-2
CDR3nt: TGTGCCAGCTCACCACGGGTCATAGAGGGCACCGGGGAGCTGTTTTTT
CDR3aa: CASSPRVIEGTGELFF

len: 13
v_gene: TRBV2
abundance: few
d_gene: TRBD1
j_gene: TRBJ1-2
CDR3nt: TGTGCCAGCAGCGGACAGGGGAACTATGGCTACACCTTC
CDR3aa: CASSGQGNYGYTF

len: 17
v_gene: TRBV28
abundance: .
d_gene: .
j_gene: TRBJ1-5
CDR3nt: TGTGCCAGCAGGCTCTCAGGAGGCAGGAACTACGATCAGCCCCAGCATTTT
CDR3aa: CASRLSGGRNYDQPQHF

len: 17
v_gene: TRBV13
abundance: few
d_gene: TRBD2
j_gene: TRBJ2-3
CDR3nt: TGTGCCAGCAGCTTAGGGCGGGGGGGCCGAGGCACAGATACGCAGTATTTT
CDR3aa: CASSLGRGGRGTDTQYF

len: 13
v_gene: TRBV19
abundance: .
d_gene: TRBD1
j_gene: TRBJ2-2
CDR3nt: TGTGCCAGTAGCCAACAGGGGGACTGGGAGCTGTTTTTT
CDR3aa: CASSQQGDWELFF

len: 15
v_gene: TRBV5-1
abundance: .
d_gene: .
j_gene: TRBJ1-5
CDR3nt: TGCGCCAGCAGCTTGGCGGGGGGCGGCTTTCAGCCCCAGCATTTT
CDR3aa: CASSLAGGGFQPQHF

len: 13
v_gene: TRBV19
abundance: .
d_gene: .
j_gene: TRBJ1-2
CDR3nt: TGTGCCAGTAGTATGGGCCAGGACTATGGCTACACCTTC
CDR3aa: CASSMGQDYGYTF

len: 14
v_gene: TRBV6-5
abundance: few
d_gene: TRBD1
j_gene: TRBJ1-2
CDR3nt: TGTGCCAGCAGTCCAGGGGGGCTCCCCTATGGCTACACCTTC
CDR3aa: CASSPGGLPYGYTF

len: 13
v_gene: TRBV6-1
abundance: .
d_gene: .
j_gene: TRBJ1-2
CDR3nt: TGTGCCAGCAGCCTCGGACAGCTCTATGGCTACACCTTC
CDR3aa: CASSLGQLYGYTF

len: 15
v_gene: TRBV5-1
abundance: .
d_gene: .
j_gene: TRBJ2-3
CDR3nt: TGCGCCAGCAGCTACGGGACACGGACCACAGATACGCAGTATTTT
CDR3aa: CASSYGTRTTDTQYF

len: 14
v_gene: TRBV2
abundance: few
d_gene: .
j_gene: TRBJ1-5
CDR3nt: TGTGCCAGCAGTGCAGGGGAAGACAATCAGCCCCAGCATTTT
CDR3aa: CASSAGEDNQPQHF

len: 15
v_gene: TRBV9
abundance: .
d_gene: TRBD1
j_gene: TRBJ2-5
CDR3nt: TGTGCCAGCAGCTTATTCGGGGACAGGGGAGAGACCCAGTACTTC
CDR3aa: CASSLFGDRGETQYF

len: 15
v_gene: TRBV28
abundance: .
d_gene: TRBD1
j_gene: TRBJ1-4
CDR3nt: TGTGCCAGCAGTTCCCCCGGGACAGGGGGTGAAAAACTGTTTTTT
CDR3aa: CASSSPGTGGEKLFF

len: 15
v_gene: TRBV19
abundance: .
d_gene: .
j_gene: TRBJ2-3
CDR3nt: TGTGCCAGTAGTATCTCGGCCGGGGGGCGGAATACGCAGTATTTT
CDR3aa: CASSISAGGRNTQYF

len: 14
v_gene: TRBV28
abundance: .
d_gene: .
j_gene: TRBJ1-5
CDR3nt: TGTGCCAGCAGTTTATTAGACTCTTTTCAGCCCCAGCATTTT
CDR3aa: CASSLLDSFQPQHF

len: 15
v_gene: TRBV5-1
abundance: .
d_gene: TRBD1
j_gene: TRBJ1-2
CDR3nt: TGCGCCAGCAGCGCTGGGACAGGGCAGGGCTATGGCTACACCTTC
CDR3aa: CASSAGTGQGYGYTF

len: 15
v_gene: TRBV7-6
abundance: .
d_gene: .
j_gene: TRBJ1-2
CDR3nt: TGTGCCAGCAGCTTGGAAGGGGTAGGGAACTATGGCTACACCTTC
CDR3aa: CASSLEGVGNYGYTF

len: 20
v_gene: TRBV4-1
abundance: .
d_gene: .
j_gene: TRBJ1-2
CDR3nt: TGCGCCAGCAGCCAAGATCCCCGACCTCGGACAGTCCGGGAAAACTATGGCTACACCTTC
CDR3aa: CASSQDPRPRTVRENYGYTF

len: 15
v_gene: TRBV19
abundance: .
d_gene: .
j_gene: TRBJ2-5
CDR3nt: TGTGCCAGTAGTATAGCCGGGACTGAAAGTGAGACCCAGTACTTC
CDR3aa: CASSIAGTESETQYF

len: 16
v_gene: TRBV5-6
abundance: .
d_gene: TRBD1
j_gene: TRBJ1-1
CDR3nt: TGTGCCAGCAGCTCTGGACAGGCTGGAATCAACACTGAAGCTTTCTTT
CDR3aa: CASSSGQAGINTEAFF

len: 14
v_gene: TRBV5-6
abundance: .
d_gene: TRBD1
j_gene: TRBJ2-3
CDR3nt: TGTGCCAGCAGCGGGGACAGGGGTGTAGATACGCAGTATTTT
CDR3aa: CASSGDRGVDTQYF

len: 8
v_gene: TRBV29-1
abundance: .
d_gene: .
j_gene: TRBJ2-3
CDR3nt: TGCAGCGTTGCCCGACTTGGTTTT
CDR3aa: CSVARLGF